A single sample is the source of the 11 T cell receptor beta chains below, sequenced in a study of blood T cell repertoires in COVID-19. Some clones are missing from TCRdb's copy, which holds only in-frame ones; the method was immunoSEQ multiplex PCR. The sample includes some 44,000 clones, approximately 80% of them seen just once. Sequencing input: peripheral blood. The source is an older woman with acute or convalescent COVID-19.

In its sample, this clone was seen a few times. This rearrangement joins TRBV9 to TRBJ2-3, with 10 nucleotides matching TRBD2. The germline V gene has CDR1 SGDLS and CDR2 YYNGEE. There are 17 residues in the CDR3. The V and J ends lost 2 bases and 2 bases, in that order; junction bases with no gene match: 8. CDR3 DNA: TGTGCCAGCAGCGTCATGAGCGGGGGGGTTGTCACAGATACGCAGTATTTT. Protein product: CASSVMSGGVVTDTQYF.

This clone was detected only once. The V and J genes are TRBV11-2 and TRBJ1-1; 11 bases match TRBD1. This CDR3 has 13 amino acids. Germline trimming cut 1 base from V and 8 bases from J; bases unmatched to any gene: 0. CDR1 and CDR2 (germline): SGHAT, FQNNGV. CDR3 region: CASSLGTGGEAFF. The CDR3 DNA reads TGTGCCAGCAGCTTAGGGACAGGGGGCGAAGCTTTCTTT. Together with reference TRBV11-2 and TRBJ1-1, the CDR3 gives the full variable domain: EAGVAQSPRYKIIEKRQSVAFWCNPISGHATLYWYQQILGQGPKLLIQFQNNGVVDDSQLPKDRFSAERLKGVDSTLKIQPAKLEDSAVYLCASSLGTGGEAFFGQGTRLTVV.

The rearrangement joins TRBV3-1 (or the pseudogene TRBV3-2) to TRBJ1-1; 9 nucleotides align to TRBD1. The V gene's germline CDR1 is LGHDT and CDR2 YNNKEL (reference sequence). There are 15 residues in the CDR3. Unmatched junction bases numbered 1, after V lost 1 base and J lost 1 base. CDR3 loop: CASSQADRGNTEAFF. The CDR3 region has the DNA TGTGCCAGCAGCCAAGCGGACAGGGGGAACACTGAAGCTTTCTTT.

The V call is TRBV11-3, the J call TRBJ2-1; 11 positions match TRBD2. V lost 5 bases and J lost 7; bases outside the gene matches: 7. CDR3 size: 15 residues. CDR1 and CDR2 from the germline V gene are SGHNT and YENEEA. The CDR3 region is CASSGGTSGMNEQFF. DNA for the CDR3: TGTGCCAGCAGCGGGGGGACTAGCGGAATGAATGAGCAGTTCTTC.

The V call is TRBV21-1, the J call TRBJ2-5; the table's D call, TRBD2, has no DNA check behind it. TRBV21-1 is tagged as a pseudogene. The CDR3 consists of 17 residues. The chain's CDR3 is CASSRARDKPGGETQYF. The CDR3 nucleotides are TGTGCCAGCAGCAGGGCCCGCGACAAGCCGGGGGGGGAGACCCAGTACTTC.

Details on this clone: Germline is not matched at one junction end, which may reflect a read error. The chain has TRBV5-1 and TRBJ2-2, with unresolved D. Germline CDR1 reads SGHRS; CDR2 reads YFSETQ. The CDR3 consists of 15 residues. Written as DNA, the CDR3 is TGCGCCAGCAGCTTGTATAACATGAACACCAGGGAGCTGTTTTTT. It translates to CASSLYNMNTRELFF.

CDR3 sequence reads: CASSPTGGADTQYF. For the CDR3, the DNA is TGTGCCAGCTCACCGACAGGGGGGGCAGATACGCAGTATTTT. The chain combines TRBV18 with TRBJ2-3, with 9 bases lining up with TRBD1. The CDR3 loop spans 14 amino acids. V lost 3 bases and J lost 4; bases outside the gene matches: 2. The V gene's germline CDR1 is KGHSH and CDR2 LQKENI. Filled out from reference TRBV18 and TRBJ2-3, the complete variable domain reads NAGVMQNPRHLVRRRGQEARLRCSPMKGHSHVYWYRQLPEEGLKFMVYLQKENIIDESGMPKERFSAEFPKEGPSILRIQQVVRGDSAAYFCASSPTGGADTQYFGPGTRLTVL.

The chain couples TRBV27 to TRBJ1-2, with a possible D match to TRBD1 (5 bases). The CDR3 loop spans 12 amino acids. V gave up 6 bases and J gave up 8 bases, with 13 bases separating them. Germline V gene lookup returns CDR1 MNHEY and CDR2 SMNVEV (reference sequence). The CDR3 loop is CASSQGVGGYTF. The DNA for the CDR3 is TGTGCCAGCAGCCAAGGGGTGGGGGGCTACACCTTC.

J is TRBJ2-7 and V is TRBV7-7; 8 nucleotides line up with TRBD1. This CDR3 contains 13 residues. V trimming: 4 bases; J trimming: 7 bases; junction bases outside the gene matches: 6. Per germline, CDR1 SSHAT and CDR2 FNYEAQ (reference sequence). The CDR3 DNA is TGTGCCAGCAGCTCGAAGACAGGGGAAGAGCAGTACTTC. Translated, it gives CASSSKTGEEQYF.

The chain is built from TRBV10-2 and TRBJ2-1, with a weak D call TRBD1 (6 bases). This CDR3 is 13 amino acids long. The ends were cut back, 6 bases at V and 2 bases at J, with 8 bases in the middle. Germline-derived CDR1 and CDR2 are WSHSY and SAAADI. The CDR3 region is CASSWTAYNEQFF. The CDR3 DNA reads TGCGCCAGCAGCTGGACAGCCTACAATGAGCAGTTCTTC.

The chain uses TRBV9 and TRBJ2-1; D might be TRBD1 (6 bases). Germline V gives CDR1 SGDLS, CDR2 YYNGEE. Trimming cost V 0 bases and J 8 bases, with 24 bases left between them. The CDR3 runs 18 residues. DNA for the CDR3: TGTGCCAGCAGCGTAGAATGGGACGGAGGCACAGGGAGCGATGAGCAGTTCTTC. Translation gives CASSVEWDGGTGSDEQFF.